One and the same sample provided the 14 T cell receptor beta chains below, sequenced in a study of cytomegalovirus exposure and HLA in healthy donors. Vbeta (60) and Jbeta (13) primers were used in the PCR. Sequenced by immunoSEQ multiplex PCR; TCRdb stores in-frame clones only, minus some. The repertoire has 60,000 to 70,000 clones, about four fifths of them found once; the top ten carry roughly 8.2%. The sequencing input was PBMCs. Receptors were obtained from a man between 18 and 29 years old in good health and CMV-seropositive.

The chain uses TRBV5-1 and TRBJ2-3; 10 bases match TRBD1. The V gene end was trimmed by 3 bases and the J gene end by 2 bases; junction bases not matched to a gene: 9. This CDR3 has 17 residues. Germline-derived CDR1 and CDR2 are SGHRS and YFSETQ. CDR3: CASSWGAGTGDTDTQYF. The CDR3, as DNA: TGCGCCAGCAGCTGGGGAGCCGGGACAGGGGACACAGATACGCAGTATTTT.

The genes are TRBV13 and TRBJ1-1, with D possibly being TRBD1 (6 bases). CDR1 is PRHDT and CDR2 is FYEKMQ in the germline V gene (reference sequence). The V end was cut by 5 bases, the J end by 0 bases, with 10 bases between. The CDR3 spans 14 residues. The CDR3 protein is CASSPRGLNTEAFF. The DNA of the CDR3 is TGTGCCAGCAGCCCCAGGGGTCTGAACACTGAAGCTTTCTTT.

V usage is TRBV5-1 and J usage is TRBJ2-7; 10 positions match TRBD1. This CDR3 contains 15 residues. Germline loops: CDR1 SGHRS, CDR2 YFSETQ. The V gene end was trimmed by 4 bases and the J gene end by 3 bases; junction bases not matched to a gene: 7. The CDR3 protein is CASSVSGTGDYEQYF. DNA of the CDR3: TGCGCCAGCAGCGTAAGTGGGACAGGGGACTACGAGCAGTACTTC.

The rearrangement uses TRBV6-5 and TRBJ1-1; 7 bases line up with TRBD1. CDR1 is MNHEY and CDR2 is SVGAGI in the germline V gene. CDR3 length: 12 residues. V was pared by 6 bases and J by 5 bases, with 3 bases of the junction left unmatched. The CDR3 region is CASSSQGTEAFF. CDR3 bases: TGTGCCAGCAGCTCACAGGGGACTGAAGCTTTCTTT.

The chain uses TRBV27 and TRBJ1-1; the match to TRBD1 covers 7 bases. V was clipped by 3 bases and J by 7 bases; unmatched bases: 5. This CDR3 comprises 13 residues. Germline CDR1 and CDR2: MNHEY and SMNVEV (reference sequence). DNA of the CDR3: TGTGCCAGCAGTTTTGGGCAGGGGGTTGAAGCTTTCTTT. This translates into CASSFGQGVEAFF.

The chain combines TRBV19 with TRBJ2-2; the match to TRBD2 covers 13 bases. Germline V gene sequence: CDR1 LNHDA, CDR2 SQIVND (reference sequence). This CDR3 has 16 residues. V was clipped by 7 bases and J by 4 bases; unmatched bases: 6. CDR3 region: CASTLAGGPGTGELFF. The CDR3 DNA is TGTGCCAGTACACTAGCGGGAGGGCCGGGCACCGGGGAGCTGTTTTTT.

The rearrangement joins TRBV2 to TRBJ1-4, with 8 bases that match TRBD1. Germline CDR1 is SNHLY and CDR2 is FYNNEI. Losses at the gene ends were 5 bases for V and 8 bases for J; bases not matched to a gene: 10. The CDR3 runs to 15 residues. The CDR3 coding sequence is TGTGCCAGCAGTCGAAGACAGGGGTTTGAAGAAAAACTGTTTTTT. This encodes CASSRRQGFEEKLFF.

The chain combines TRBV18 with TRBJ2-4; 7 bases align to TRBD2. Germline V gene data show CDR1 as KGHSH and CDR2 as LQKENI. CDR3 length: 14 residues. With 3 bases clipped from V and 8 bases from J, the junction kept 7 bases outside the gene matches. The CDR3 nucleotides are TGTGCCAGCTCACCGCAGGCGGGAGAGGACATTCAGTACTTC. Protein product: CASSPQAGEDIQYF.

The J gene is TRBJ1-2, the V gene TRBV9, with D possibly matching TRBD1 (6 bases). The CDR3 loop spans 15 amino acids. Trimming took 1 base from V and 5 from J, leaving 15 bases between them. Germline CDR1 and CDR2: SGDLS and YYNGEE. CDR3 in DNA: TGTGCCAGCAGCGTATCACCAGGGGCGGAGTATGGCTACACCTTC. It codes for CASSVSPGAEYGYTF.

The V gene is TRBV28, the J gene TRBJ1-1; 11 bases are a match to TRBD1. CDR1 and CDR2 from the germline V gene are MDHEN and SYDVKM. The CDR3 consists of 13 residues. Trimming took 6 bases from V and 6 from J; bases not matched to a gene: 3. As DNA, the CDR3 is TGTGCCAGCAGACCGGGACAGGGGGCTGAAGCTTTCTTT. This translates into CASRPGQGAEAFF.

The table lists this clone with a few counts. The DNA of the CDR3 is TGTGCCAGTAGTCCCCGGACAGGGAGCGGCTCACCCCTCCACTTT. Residues: CASSPRTGSGSPLHF. This sequence joins TRBV19 and TRBJ1-6; 8 positions match TRBD1. Germline-derived CDR1 and CDR2 are LNHDA and SQIVND (reference sequence). This CDR3 region has 15 residues. Trimming removed 5 bases from V and 10 bases from J; junction bases left unmatched: 10.

The chain recombines TRBV12-5 with TRBJ1-1; D is ambiguous. Per the germline V gene, CDR1 is LGHNT and CDR2 is FRNRAP. CDR3 size: 17 residues. V dropped 1 base and J dropped 5 bases, with 20 bases sitting between them. The CDR3 protein is CASGLASGTASGTEAFF. CDR3 sequence (DNA): TGTGCTAGTGGTTTGGCCTCGGGCACCGCTTCGGGGACTGAAGCTTTCTTT. The variable domain in full, completed from reference TRBV12-5 and TRBJ1-1, reads DARVTQTPRHKVTEMGQEVTMRCQPILGHNTVFWYRQTMMQGLELLAYFRNRAPLDDSGMPKDRFSAEMPDATLATLKIQPSEPRDSAVYFCASGLASGTASGTEAFFGQGTRLTVV.

The rearrangement joins TRBV10-3 to TRBJ2-2; maybe TRBD2 (5 bases). Germline lookup yields CDR1 ENHRY and CDR2 SYGVKD. Trimming pared 2 bases from V and 1 base from J, leaving 11 bases between. This CDR3 spans 16 amino acids. As DNA, the CDR3 is TGTGCCATCAGTGAGACGGGGTTAGGGAACACCGGGGAGCTGTTTTTT. Translating gives CAISETGLGNTGELFF.

This clone has a handful of counts. This chain uses TRBV6-5 with TRBJ2-1, with 10 bases identical to TRBD2. Germline loops: CDR1 MNHEY, CDR2 SVGAGI. CDR3 size: 14 residues. Losses at the gene ends were 6 bases for V and 14 bases for J; bases not matched to a gene: 13. CDR3 sequence reads: CASSQRGGPRGEFF. The CDR3, as DNA: TGTGCCAGCAGCCAGCGGGGGGGGCCTCGTGGGGAGTTCTTC.